The subject of this entry is one TCR beta chain. This clone's antigen is unknown. No base-level quality is on record; no much larger clone is a single base apart. TCRbeta CDR3 regions were amplified from genomic DNA by means of the immunoSEQ Assay, a bias-controlled multiplex PCR. On the study's bioinformatics: Nucleated cell counts per sample were estimated from amplification of reference gene primers within the assay. To quantify the absolute abundance of each unique TCRbeta CDR3 rearrangement, sequence reads were collapsed and filtered. For each sample, productive Simpson clonality was calculated as the square root of Simpson's diversity index over productive rearrangements. The clones in this table, taken by TCRdb from immuneACCESS, are in-frame only. Not every clone is retained; where verified, under half of the shortfall comes from an unresolved V gene, and the cause of the rest is unknown. V and J calls and clone size are copied from that table; D and trimming were computed from the DNA. This sample has 270,000 or so clones in its table, and more than 85% of those were observed once. The ten largest clones capture about 4.6% of the sample.

Taken from the germline V gene, the CDR1 and CDR2 loops are SQVTM and ANQGSEA. V lost 4 bases and J lost 5 bases; the stretch between them is 14 bases long. The CDR3 sequence holds 13 residues, the cysteine and phenylalanine included. Just the 39-base CDR3 DNA is kept, in frame starting at base 1. The data stem from a study of blood T cell repertoires in COVID-19 (dated by TCRdb to the early 2020s). About the investigation overall: Samples covering the acute and convalescent phases of COVID-19 were provided by collaborators in the United States, Italy and Spain. The prospective study material was composed of cDNA or gDNA derived from T cells, B-cell-depleted T cells, or PBMCs. A de-identified subject ID, COVID-19 status, age in years and sex were almost always included in the sample metadata. The repertoires were made available in a free public database intended to serve as a resource for research on the immune response to SARS-CoV-2. Deeply sampled blood TCRbeta repertoires from subjects exposed to, actively infected with, or recovered from COVID-19 were included in the dataset. Where HLA class I and class II types were available, the types were taken from metadata supplied by the sample provider, not from assay-based typing. Samples came from the ongoing ImmuneRACE study (first 160 participants) plus 1,254 subjects from 6 global collaborators. The paper as a whole reports these results and caveats: The amount of clinical and demographic metadata varied by source and participant and was provided uncurated.

Collaborating institutions collected whole blood in K2EDTA tubes following their own protocols. For TCRbeta analysis, collaborators shipped samples in one of three forms: frozen whole blood, isolated PBMCs, or DNA extracted from either of those sample types. The chain is assembled from TRBV29-1 and TRBJ1-1, with an unclear D gene assignment. This TCR was recovered from a man aged 35-49 years with acute or convalescent COVID-19. Material: peripheral blood. In nucleotide form, the sequence is TGCAGCGTTGCACAGCTCGGAGGGACTGAAGCTTTCTTT. This is translated as CSVAQLGGTEAFF.